This T cell receptor (beta chain) comes out of a study of T cell repertoires in cytomegalovirus infection. For the study at large: Matching HLA type, along with CMV infection, was indicated by public TCR beta signatures. Study results and caveats: Carriers of CMV and the relevant HLA type were discriminated by public TCR beta frequency. In two of eight donors, the top clonotype was HLA-C-restricted CMV-specific.

MiXCR, run by TCRdb on the reads, gives a single entry per CDR3 protein. The sample yields about 450,000 distinct CDR3 sequences, roughly 30% seen once. Germline-derived CDR1 and CDR2 are SGHVS and FQNEAQ. This CDR3 has 14 amino acids. Trimming shortened V by 2 bases and J by 6 bases, and 11 bases separated the two germline ends. This clonotype was counted ten times or more. Its antigen is currently unknown. Sequencing was performed on PBMCs. The sequence was collected from a human donor in good health (CMV status not recorded). Some clones in this sample may be carry-over from other donors' samples. The genes are TRBV7-8 and TRBJ1-5; a weak D match, TRBD1 (6 bases). The CDR3 loop is CASSLRGLGQPQHF. CDR3 DNA sequence: TGTGCCAGCAGCTTACGGGGGCTTGGTCAGCCCCAGCATTTT. Full variable domain (outside the CDR3, taken from reference TRBV7-8 and TRBJ1-5): GAGVSQSPRYKVAKRGQDVALRCDPISGHVSLFWYQQALGQGPEFLTYFQNEAQLDKSGLPSDRFFAERPEGSVSTLKIQRTQQEDSAVYLCASSLRGLGQPQHFGDGTRLSIL.